The 8 T cell receptor beta chains presented below share a single source sample, sequenced in a study of blood T cells in healthy people across ages. It was with a sample-barcoded 5' primer and a J-beta primer mix that a second PCR of roughly 6 to 12 cycles was run. One entry per CDR3 protein results from TCRdb running MiXCR on the 5' RACE reads. Of 630,000 or so distinct CDR3 sequences listed, approximately 30% are singletons. Sequencing was performed on blood. The receptors stem from a woman of 80 years or more in good health.

The CDR3 reads CATKGVGTEAFF. DNA for the CDR3: TGTGCCACCAAGGGGGTAGGGACTGAAGCTTTCTTT. J is TRBJ1-1 and V is TRBV6-2 or TRBV6-3; possible D gene TRBD1, 6 bases. The CDR3 runs to 12 residues. Germline V gene data show CDR1 as MNHEY and CDR2 as SVGEGT. V was cut by 10 bases and J by 5 bases, with 14 bases left in between.

This clonotype was seen at least ten times. The chain carries TRBV6-2 or TRBV6-3 and TRBJ2-1; TRBD2 agrees at 9 bases. Germline V gene lookup returns CDR1 MNHEY and CDR2 SVGEGT. The CDR3 spans 15 residues. V lost 5 bases, J lost 8 bases, and 10 bases stayed unmatched. The CDR3 is CASSPGTSSGDEQFF. The CDR3 nucleotides read TGTGCCAGCAGTCCCGGGACTAGCTCAGGCGATGAGCAGTTCTTC.

Regarding this clonotype: A much larger clone differs by one base, so this may be a read error. The gene calls are TRBV20-1 and TRBJ2-4, with D hard to call. The V end lost 8 bases, the J end lost 3 bases, and 11 bases lay between the germline ends. Germline CDR1 is DFQATT and CDR2 is SNEGSKA (reference sequence). The CDR3 loop spans 12 amino acids. CDR3 sequence: CSTGEGKNIQYF. CDR3 bases: TGCAGTACTGGGGAAGGCAAAAACATTCAGTACTTC.

This clonotype was detected many times. The genes are TRBV21-1 and TRBJ1-6. TRBV21-1 corresponds to a pseudogene. The CDR3 consists of 16 residues. This CDR3 is CASILAWRRRNSPLHF. The CDR3, as DNA: TGTGCCAGCATCTTGGCTTGGCGACGGAGAAATTCACCCCTCCACTTT.

This chain joins TRBV7-3 and TRBJ2-1, with 8 positions matching TRBD2. J lost 0 bases, V lost 4 bases, and 5 bases had no gene match. Germline CDR1 and CDR2: SGHTA and FQGTGA. This CDR3 comprises 16 residues. The CDR3 sequence is CASSSRSGSSYNEQFF. The CDR3 DNA reads as TGTGCCAGCAGCTCCAGAAGCGGGAGCTCCTACAATGAGCAGTTCTTC.

This clonotype was counted only a few times. This rearrangement joins TRBV6-5 to TRBJ1-4; D is unresolved. This CDR3 has 14 residues. V was cut by 0 bases and J by 8 bases, with 10 bases left in between. Germline CDR1 is MNHEY and CDR2 is SVGAGI. The CDR3 sequence is CASSYSSQKEKLFF. CDR3 DNA: TGTGCCAGCAGTTACTCCTCCCAGAAGGAAAAACTGTTTTTT.

The sample holds a few counts of this clonotype. The chain has TRBV11-3 and TRBJ1-1; 7 bases are shared with TRBD1. Germline CDR1 reads SGHNT; CDR2 reads YENEEA. This CDR3 region has 15 residues. The V gene end was trimmed by 5 bases and the J gene end by 1 base; junction bases not matched to a gene: 7. The CDR3 spells CASSADRARNTEAFF. In nucleotides, the CDR3 is TGTGCCAGCAGCGCAGACAGGGCGAGGAACACTGAAGCTTTCTTT.

This clonotype has just a few counts. This rearrangement joins TRBV28 to TRBJ2-1; D perhaps matches TRBD1 (6 bases). The germline CDR1 and CDR2 sequences are MDHEN and SYDVKM. The CDR3 is made up of 13 amino acids. The V and J ends lost 11 bases and 10 bases respectively, with 21 bases between them. The CDR3 DNA reads as TGTGCCTGTGATAGGGGGTCGCTCTACGAGCAGTTCTTC. It codes for CACDRGSLYEQFF.